These 27 T cell receptor beta chains share one sample of origin, sequenced in a study of patients and donors after allogeneic stem cell transplantation. In TCRdb, the RT-PCR reads were re-called with MiXCR into one record per CDR3 protein. The table lists under 200,000 distinct CDR3 sequences, roughly 30% of them singletons, with under 3.5% in the top ten. Material for sequencing was blood, either unsorted or a sorted T cell fraction (not recorded which). The receptors stem from a human donor who was either an allogeneic HSCT recipient or a stem cell or donor lymphocyte infusion donor (not recorded which). It is not recorded whose cells these are; they may come from a transplant donor.

This clonotype was counted only a few times. The chain couples TRBV7-8 to TRBJ2-3; 8 bases line up with TRBD2. This CDR3 contains 15 residues. The germline V gene encodes CDR1 SGHVS and CDR2 FQNEAQ. J gave up 5 bases and V 5 bases, and 9 bases lay outside the gene matches. The CDR3 coding sequence is TGTGCCAGCAGCCTCAGCTGGGCGGGAGGAGATACGCAGTATTTT. This translates into CASSLSWAGGDTQYF.

The chain couples TRBV7-9 to TRBJ2-7; D is uncertain. V lost 4 bases, J lost 3 bases, and 13 bases lay in between. The CDR3 spans 14 residues. Per the germline V gene, CDR1 is SEHNR and CDR2 is FQNEAQ (reference sequence). CDR3 nucleotide sequence: TGTGCCAGCAGCTCGAGAACTACTCACTACGAGCAGTACTTC. Translating it yields CASSSRTTHYEQYF.

This clonotype was seen a handful of times. The rearrangement joins TRBV28 to TRBJ1-2; 10 bases fit TRBD1. J was trimmed by 0 bases and V by 6 bases; bases with no gene match: 10. Per germline, CDR1 MDHEN and CDR2 SYDVKM. The length of the CDR3 is 17 residues. CDR3 DNA: TGTGCCAGCAGGACTCCGGGACAGGGGTATGCTAACTATGGCTACACCTTC. Translation gives CASRTPGQGYANYGYTF.

The chain joins TRBV9 to TRBJ1-1, with TRBD1 matching over 7 bases. V gave up 0 bases and J gave up 1 base; unmatched junction bases: 6. CDR3 length equals 16 residues. The germline CDR1 and CDR2 sequences are SGDLS and YYNGEE. The DNA for the CDR3 is TGTGCCAGCAGCGTAGACCCCCAGGGGGGGAACACTGAAGCTTTCTTT. Its protein is CASSVDPQGGNTEAFF.

This clonotype was recorded a few times. This rearrangement joins TRBV27 to TRBJ2-4, with TRBD1 matching over 7 bases. The J segment lost 0 bases and the V segment lost 5 bases, leaving 16 bases of the junction unmatched. This CDR3 contains 19 residues. In germline, CDR1 is MNHEY, CDR2 SMNVEV (reference sequence). CDR3 sequence reads: CASSTYRGKSTLAKNIQYF. CDR3 coding DNA: TGTGCCAGCAGTACCTACAGGGGCAAGTCTACCCTAGCCAAAAACATTCAGTACTTC.

V gene TRBV20-1 combines with J gene TRBJ2-1, with 8 bases aligning to TRBD2. This CDR3 contains 19 residues. V lost 0 bases and J lost 2; bases outside the gene matches: 15. Looked up from germline, CDR1 is DFQATT and CDR2 is SNEGSKA (reference sequence). The CDR3 is CSARELKASGWDAYNEQFF. In DNA form, the CDR3 reads TGCAGTGCTAGAGAGCTGAAGGCTAGCGGGTGGGACGCCTACAATGAGCAGTTCTTC.

The chain couples TRBV7-9 to TRBJ2-1; 9 bases agree with TRBD2. The ends lost 5 bases at V and 5 bases at J; junction bases unmatched: 7. Germline V gives CDR1 SEHNR, CDR2 FQNEAQ (reference sequence). CDR3 length equals 15 residues. CDR3 loop: CASSPSGRPNNEQFF. In DNA form, the CDR3 reads TGTGCCAGCAGCCCCAGCGGGAGGCCCAACAATGAGCAGTTCTTC. Drawing the rest from reference TRBV7-9 and TRBJ2-1, the complete variable domain is DTGVSQNPRHKITKRGQNVTFRCDPISEHNRLYWYRQTLGQGPEFLTYFQNEAQLEKSRLLSDRFSAERPKGSFSTLEIQRTEQGDSAMYLCASSPSGRPNNEQFFGPGTRLTVL.

This clonotype was counted a few times. J is TRBJ2-1 and V is TRBV29-1, with 10 nucleotides matching TRBD2. The CDR3 extends over 13 amino acids. After removal of 6 bases from V and 6 bases from J, the junction contained 5 bases not matched to a gene. Per the germline V gene, CDR1 is SQVTM and CDR2 is ANQGSEA. The CDR3 region is CSVESGRANEQFF. CDR3 coding DNA: TGCAGCGTCGAGAGCGGGAGGGCCAATGAGCAGTTCTTC.

This clonotype was found a few times. The CDR3 here is CASSVDPTRNNEQFF. The CDR3 nucleotides are TGTGCCAGCAGCGTAGACCCGACTAGGAATAATGAGCAGTTCTTC. The chain has TRBV9 and TRBJ2-1, with D maybe TRBD2 (6 bases). The ends were cut back, 0 bases at V and 7 bases at J, with 14 bases in the middle. Germline V gene lookup returns CDR1 SGDLS and CDR2 YYNGEE. This CDR3 region has 15 residues.

The chain combines TRBV4-1 with TRBJ2-7, with TRBD2 matching over 8 bases. V was pared by 0 bases and J by 5 bases, with 9 bases of the junction left unmatched. The V gene's germline CDR1 is MGHRA and CDR2 YSYEKL. This CDR3 comprises 16 residues. The CDR3, as DNA: TGCGCCAGCAGCCAAGATCCTCCAGCGGGAGAAGACGAGCAGTACTTC. Amino acid sequence: CASSQDPPAGEDEQYF.

This CDR3 is CSPTSGTKGGEQYF. CDR3 in DNA: TGCAGTCCCACTTCCGGGACTAAGGGCGGCGAGCAGTACTTC. The chain carries TRBV20-1 and TRBJ2-7, with 7 bases identical to TRBD2. J was trimmed by 6 bases and V by 8 bases; bases with no gene match: 16. There are 14 residues in the CDR3. Germline lookup yields CDR1 DFQATT and CDR2 SNEGSKA (reference sequence).

The J gene is TRBJ2-1, the V gene TRBV29-1; TRBD1 matches 8 bases. The length of the CDR3 is 15 residues. Germline lookup yields CDR1 SQVTM and CDR2 ANQGSEA. J gave up 6 bases and V 6 bases, and 13 bases lay outside the gene matches. CDR3 nucleotide sequence: TGCAGCGTCGTCTCCGGGACAGGCAGACTCAATGAGCAGTTCTTC. It yields the protein CSVVSGTGRLNEQFF.

The gene calls are TRBV2 and TRBJ2-3; D unclear. Trimming took 5 bases from V and 5 from J, leaving 11 bases between them. Germline loops: CDR1 SNHLY, CDR2 FYNNEI. This CDR3 is 13 amino acids long. The CDR3 DNA reads as TGTGCCAGCAGTTATCTACCCCTAGATACGCAGTATTTT. Amino acid sequence: CASSYLPLDTQYF.

J is TRBJ1-5 and V is TRBV5-1, with 8 positions matching TRBD1. Germline trimming cut 1 base from V and 3 bases from J; bases unmatched to any gene: 3. The CDR3 is made up of 15 amino acids. Germline CDR1 and CDR2: SGHRS and YFSETQ. CDR3 sequence: CASSLTTGVNQPQHF. The CDR3 DNA follows: TGCGCCAGCAGCTTGACGACAGGGGTCAATCAGCCCCAGCATTTT.

This chain links TRBV19 with TRBJ2-1, with 10 bases lining up with TRBD2. The J segment lost 6 bases and the V segment lost 8 bases, leaving 10 bases of the junction unmatched. The CDR3 sequence is 15 residues long. The germline gives CDR1 LNHDA, CDR2 SQIVND (reference sequence). CDR3 sequence reads: CASHSGTSEVNEQFF. CDR3 sequence (DNA): TGTGCCAGTCATTCCGGGACTAGCGAGGTCAATGAGCAGTTCTTC.

This clonotype was observed a few times. This chain connects TRBV18 to TRBJ2-1; 7 bases are shared with TRBD2. CDR3 size: 13 residues. CDR1 and CDR2 (germline): KGHSH, LQKENI. V was clipped by 3 bases and J by 7 bases; unmatched bases: 3. In nucleotides, the CDR3 is TGTGCCAGCTCACCTTTGGGACTAAATGAGCAGTTCTTC. This codes for CASSPLGLNEQFF.

The chain recombines TRBV6-2 or TRBV6-3 with TRBJ2-7; no clear D gene. In germline, CDR1 is MNHEY, CDR2 SVGEGT. The CDR3 has 11 residues. With 5 bases removed from V and 2 bases from J, the gap between germline ends came to 4 bases. The chain's CDR3 is CASSHPYEQYF. DNA for the CDR3: TGTGCCAGCAGTCACCCCTACGAGCAGTACTTC.

This sequence joins TRBV4-2 and TRBJ1-5; no clear D gene. The CDR3 contains 14 residues. The germline gives CDR1 LGHNA, CDR2 YNFKEQ. The germline V and J ends were trimmed by 1 base and 5 bases, with 9 bases remaining between them. The CDR3 sequence is CASSQVGRDQPQHF. CDR3 nucleotides: TGTGCCAGCAGCCAAGTAGGGAGGGATCAGCCCCAGCATTTT.

This chain links TRBV24-1 with TRBJ2-3, with D possibly being TRBD1 (6 bases). CDR1 is KGHDR and CDR2 is SFDVKD in the germline V gene. The CDR3 covers 15 residues. With 6 bases removed from V and 2 bases from J, the gap between germline ends came to 14 bases. The CDR3 reads CATSLQGSNTDTQYF. CDR3 nucleotides: TGTGCCACCAGTCTACAGGGTTCCAACACAGATACGCAGTATTTT.

A remark on this clonotype: The junction does not match germline at one end; this may be a read error. The chain has TRBV12-3 or TRBV12-4 and TRBJ2-4, with 10 bases aligning to TRBD1. This CDR3 is 13 amino acids long. DNA of the CDR3: TGTGCCAGCACCTTTGGGGGGACAGGGGAAAATCACTTC. It yields the protein CASTFGGTGENHF.

This clonotype was recorded a few times. The rearrangement uses TRBV7-9 and TRBJ2-6; D gene unclear. V lost 6 bases and J 0 bases, leaving 6 bases between the germline ends. CDR1 is SEHNR and CDR2 is FQNEAQ in the germline V gene (reference sequence). The CDR3 extends over 14 amino acids. The CDR3 DNA follows: TGTGCCAGCAGGCAAAGCTCTGGGGCCAACGTCCTGACTTTC. Translated: CASRQSSGANVLTF. The complete variable domain, with remaining parts taken from reference TRBV7-9 and TRBJ2-6, reads DTGVSQNPRHKITKRGQNVTFRCDPISEHNRLYWYRQTLGQGPEFLTYFQNEAQLEKSRLLSDRFSAERPKGSFSTLEIQRTEQGDSAMYLCASRQSSGANVLTFGAGSRLTVL.

V usage is TRBV30 and J usage is TRBJ1-5; D is unresolved. Germline assignment: CDR1 GTSNPN and CDR2 SVGIG (reference sequence). The CDR3 extends over 14 amino acids. Between the trimmed V and J ends, which lost 4 bases and 1 base, there was a span of 11 bases. The chain's CDR3 is CAWNAPRSNQPQHF. The CDR3, as DNA: TGTGCCTGGAACGCCCCCAGGAGCAATCAGCCCCAGCATTTT. Full variable domain (rest looked up from reference TRBV30 and TRBJ1-5): SQTIHQWPATLVQPVGSPLSLECTVEGTSNPNLYWYRQAAGRGLQLLFYSVGIGQISSEVPQNLSASRPQDRQFILSSKKLLLSDSGFYLCAWNAPRSNQPQHFGDGTRLSIL.

The chain recombines TRBV18 with TRBJ1-5, with 12 bases matching TRBD1. Per the germline V gene, CDR1 is KGHSH and CDR2 is LQKENI. The CDR3 is 15 amino acids. V was clipped by 3 bases and J by 6 bases; unmatched bases: 3. The CDR3, as DNA: TGTGCCAGCTCACCGGGACAGGGGGCCGGTCAGCCCCAGCATTTT. Protein: CASSPGQGAGQPQHF.

This chain connects TRBV4-1 to TRBJ2-5; 8 bases align to TRBD1. This CDR3 is built from 15 residues. CDR1 MGHRA and CDR2 YSYEKL come from the germline V gene. Losses at the gene ends were 0 bases for V and 1 base for J; bases not matched to a gene: 1. CDR3 nucleotide sequence: TGCGCCAGCAGCCAAGATACAGGGGGCCAAGAGACCCAGTACTTC. The encoded protein is CASSQDTGGQETQYF.

The sample holds a few counts of this clonotype. The J gene is TRBJ1-5, the V gene TRBV19; 8 positions match TRBD1. Germline V gene lookup returns CDR1 LNHDA and CDR2 SQIVND (reference sequence). The CDR3 totals 16 residues. V was clipped by 1 base and J by 9 bases; unmatched bases: 11. CDR3 protein: CASSIGLGQGARPQHF. The CDR3 DNA sequence: TGTGCCAGTAGTATAGGATTGGGGCAGGGGGCAAGGCCCCAGCATTTT.

The chain couples TRBV4-3 to TRBJ2-3; perhaps D is TRBD1 or TRBD2 (7 bases each). Trimming took off 2 bases at V and 1 base at J, with 16 bases between the two ends. CDR3 length equals 17 residues. The V gene's germline CDR1 is LGHNA and CDR2 YSLEER. The CDR3 DNA reads as TGCGCCAGCAGCCAACGCGCAGGGGGGGTGGGCACAGATACGCAGTATTTT. It translates to CASSQRAGGVGTDTQYF.

This clonotype appeared once. V and J are TRBV29-1 and TRBJ2-2; D gene ambiguous. The CDR3 runs to 13 residues. Trimming removed 4 bases at V and 6 bases at J, with 12 bases between. Looked up from germline, CDR1 is SQVTM and CDR2 is ANQGSEA. This chain's CDR3 is CSVAPGRPGELFF. The CDR3, as DNA: TGCAGCGTTGCCCCGGGTAGGCCCGGGGAGCTGTTTTTT.